This T cell receptor beta chain was documented in a study of tumor-infiltrating lymphocytes in primary liver carcinoma. Study-level background: Samples returned roughly 3.5 to 8 million productive TCRbeta reads, a yield that was similar across tissue types.

Study outcomes and limitations: The overlap of tumor-adjacent and tumor-blood pairs was smaller than that of tumor region pairs. A significantly higher top-250-clone fraction was recorded for tumors than for blood (p = 0.039).

Comment on this clonotype: The antigen is unknown. One end of the junction fails to match germline, which may point to a read error.

CDR1 and CDR2 from the germline V gene are SGHAT and FQNNGV. The CDR3 has 14 amino acids. Both RNA and DNA were isolated together from roughly 20-30 mg of bulk tissue that had not been sorted. A primer in the constant region served to generate TCR beta cDNA from about 470 ng of total RNA. Slightly modified ARM-PCR with three nested multiplex PCR rounds yielded TCR beta libraries. Investigators reported that the first two PCR rounds, at 9 to 11 cycles each, used TRBV1-TRBV30 forward primers with a C-beta reverse primer. TCRdb reprocessed the multiplex PCR reads with MiXCR, giving one entry per CDR3 protein. The data show under 110,000 distinct CDR3 sequences, with more than 65% seen just once and around 10% held by the top ten.

The source is a woman between 55 and 75 years old with primary liver carcinoma and hepatitis B virus infection. Sequencing was performed on liver tumor tissue from sampling region 2. Regarding subset: tumor region T2, inferior pole. J is TRBJ2-1 and V is TRBV11-2; weak D call: TRBD2 (5 bases). The CDR3 DNA is TGTACCAGCAGCCCTGGAGGCAGCTCCGATGAGCAGTTCTTC. The encoded protein is CTSSPGGSSDEQFF. Drawing the rest from reference TRBV11-2 and TRBJ2-1, the complete variable domain is EAGVAQSPRYKIIEKRQSVAFWCNPISGHATLYWYQQILGQGPKLLIQFQNNGVVDDSQLPKDRFSAERLKGVDSTLKIQPAKLEDSAVYLCTSSPGGSSDEQFFGPGTRLTVL.